In this sample, the clone carrying this T cell receptor (beta chain) turned up many times. Its antigen is still unknown. Calling Graves' hyperthyroidism stable meant ophthalmopathy did not progress within 18 months. Investigators excluded patients with uncontrolled infection, other autoimmune disease, pregnancy or lactation. The source of the PBMCs was roughly 10 ml of fresh peripheral blood. Amplified TCR beta CDR3 regions came from RNA transcripts. The HTBI primer set was used in a first-round RT-PCR of the TCR CDR3. TCRdb passed the multiplex PCR reads through MiXCR, listing each CDR3 protein once. The sample carries around 290,000 distinct CDR3 sequences, approximately 13% recorded once. The data were obtained in a study of T cells in Graves' hyperthyroidism and ophthalmopathy. Study observations and caveats: Most expanded thyroid clonotypes above 0.001 recurred in blood.

The ends were cut back, 4 bases at V and 0 bases at J, with 15 bases in the middle. Germline V gives CDR1 LGHDT, CDR2 YNNKEL (reference sequence). The length of the CDR3 is 16 residues. This receptor was taken from a woman in her thirties or forties with Graves' hyperthyroidism. The sequenced sample was blood. The V call is TRBV3-1, the J call TRBJ1-2; D not resolved. The CDR3 bases are TGTGCCAGCAGCCCCCGCGACGCAGGAGCTAACTATGGCTACACCTTC. This codes for CASSPRDAGANYGYTF.